The rows below give T cell receptor beta chains drawn from one sample of a study of CD8 T cells in Susac syndrome. A single record per CDR3 protein comes from TCRdb applying MiXCR to the immunoSEQ multiplex PCR reads. The repertoire includes roughly 400,000 distinct CDR3 sequences, 85% to 90% of them detected once, and about 0.12% sits in the top ten. The sequencing sample was made of CD8+ T cells from PBMCs. The source is a human donor with multiple sclerosis. CDR3s include the opening cysteine and the closing phenylalanine or tryptophan. The D gene is left open where the match is weak. Only some rows state a clone size, as once, few, many or a class for expanded clones.

cdr3_aa cdr3_nt d_call v_call clone_size j_call
CASSQDLSWSSYEQYF TGCGCCAGCAGCCAAGATTTGTCTTGGAGTTCCTACGAGCAGTACTTC NA TRBV4-1 NA TRBJ2-7
CASSTDGSSYNEQFF TGTGCCAGTAGTACGGACGGGAGCTCCTACAATGAGCAGTTCTTC NA TRBV19 NA TRBJ2-1
CASSHYEQYF TGTGCCAGCAGTCACTACGAGCAGTACTTC NA TRBV6-2/TRBV6-3 NA TRBJ2-7
CASNPRGTDEQYF TGTGCCAGCAACCCCCGAGGTACCGACGAGCAGTACTTC NA TRBV3-1 once TRBJ2-7
CASSFAGVMNTEAFF TGTGCCAGCAGTTTTGCAGGGGTGATGAACACTGAAGCTTTCTTT NA TRBV6-5 once TRBJ1-1
CASSNRLAGYQETQYF TGTGCCAGTAGTAACCGACTAGCGGGGTACCAAGAGACCCAGTACTTC TRBD2 TRBV19 few TRBJ2-5
CASSQENGEGGNTIYF TGCGCCAGCAGCCAAGAGAACGGGGAAGGTGGAAACACCATATATTTT NA TRBV4-1 NA TRBJ1-3
CASSRTSETQETQYF TGTGCCAGCAGTCGGACTAGCGAGACGCAAGAGACCCAGTACTTC TRBD2 TRBV28 NA TRBJ2-5
CASSEVWGDEQYF TGTGCCAGCAGTGAAGTTTGGGGCGACGAGCAGTACTTC NA TRBV6-1 NA TRBJ2-7
CASSRTGTAYGYTF TGTGCCAGTAGCAGAACCGGGACAGCATATGGCTACACCTTC TRBD1 TRBV19 NA TRBJ1-2
CASRVGFYGYTF TGTGCCAGCAGGGTGGGATTCTATGGCTACACCTTC NA TRBV6-5 NA TRBJ1-2
CASSLLEETGGYEQYF TGTGCCAGCAGTTTATTGGAAGAAACAGGGGGCTACGAGCAGTACTTC TRBD1 TRBV28 few TRBJ2-7
CAIRTGHNEQFF TGTGCCATCAGGACAGGGCACAATGAGCAGTTCTTC TRBD1 TRBV10-3 NA TRBJ2-1
CASKVGLAETQYF TGTGCCAGCAAGGTGGGGCTAGCGGAGACCCAGTACTTC NA TRBV28 NA TRBJ2-5
CASSLAQGAQETQYF TGTGCCAGCAGCTTAGCCCAGGGAGCCCAAGAGACCCAGTACTTC NA TRBV7-9 NA TRBJ2-5
CASSPGTVEAFF TGTGCCAGCTCACCAGGGACGGTTGAAGCTTTCTTT NA TRBV7-2 NA TRBJ1-1
CASCRPGWQRDEQFF TGTGCCTCGTGTCGCCCAGGGTGGCAGCGGGATGAGCAGTTCTTC NA TRBV6-1 NA TRBJ2-1
CASSVGHEQYF TGTGCCAGTAGTGTAGGCCACGAGCAGTACTTC NA TRBV28 few TRBJ2-7
CASSQEGRGGLSGYTF TGCGCCAGCAGCCAAGAGGGAAGAGGGGGATTAAGTGGCTACACCTTC NA TRBV4-1 NA TRBJ1-2
CASSSSFTTGELFF TGTGCCAGCAGTTCCTCCTTTACCACCGGGGAGCTGTTTTTT NA TRBV5-5 once TRBJ2-2
CASSSRRLLQGGELFF TGTGCCAGCAGTTCCCGCCGACTATTACAAGGCGGGGAGCTGTTTTTT NA TRBV27 once TRBJ2-2
CASSWTEKETQYF TGTGCCAGCAGCTGGACAGAGAAAGAGACCCAGTACTTC NA TRBV28 NA TRBJ2-5
CASSFRASGGPQFF TGTGCCAGCAGCTTTCGGGCTAGCGGGGGGCCTCAGTTCTTC TRBD2 TRBV7-9 NA TRBJ2-1
CASRPSGSSYNEQFF TGTGCCAGCAGGCCGAGCGGAAGCTCCTACAATGAGCAGTTCTTC NA TRBV6-5 few TRBJ2-1
CASSQGGTGGVEQYF TGCGCCAGCAGCCAGGGCGGGACAGGGGGCGTCGAGCAGTACTTC TRBD1 TRBV4-1 NA TRBJ2-7
CASSQDSRTGGDEQFF TGTGCCAGCAGCCAAGATTCAAGAACGGGGGGCGATGAGCAGTTCTTC NA TRBV14 NA TRBJ2-1
CASSLTPRSSYEQYF TGTGCCAGCAGCTTGACGCCGCGCAGTTCCTACGAGCAGTACTTC NA TRBV7-9 NA TRBJ2-7
CASSRRDEKLFF TGTGCCAGCAGTCGCAGGGATGAAAAACTGTTTTTT NA TRBV27 NA TRBJ1-4
CAWSHQTVSYEQYF TGTGCCTGGAGTCACCAGACGGTTTCCTACGAGCAGTACTTC NA TRBV30 NA TRBJ2-7
CASSTPSRASGEAFF TGCGCCAGCAGCACCCCGTCACGGGCTTCAGGTGAAGCTTTCTTT NA TRBV5-1 once TRBJ1-1
CASSTYRGPSPLHF TGTGCCAGCAGCACCTACAGGGGGCCTTCACCCCTCCACTTT TRBD1 TRBV5-4 NA TRBJ1-6
CAVSIGNIQYF TGTGCCGTGTCGATCGGAAACATTCAGTACTTC NA TRBV6-5 NA TRBJ2-4
CASSPDGNTGELFF TGTGCCAGCAGCCCCGACGGGAACACCGGGGAGCTGTTTTTT NA TRBV5-4 NA TRBJ2-2
CSARDDSGSSYNEQFF TGCAGTGCTAGAGATGACAGCGGGAGCTCCTACAATGAGCAGTTCTTC TRBD2 TRBV20-1 NA TRBJ2-1
CASGSYRDNEQFF TGTGCTAGTGGTTCCTACAGAGACAATGAGCAGTTCTTC NA TRBV12-5 NA TRBJ2-1
CAWSPGLAGNEQFF TGTGCCTGGAGTCCGGGACTAGCGGGGAATGAGCAGTTCTTC TRBD2 TRBV30 NA TRBJ2-1
CASSQENRGQVGYTF TGCGCCAGCAGCCAAGAAAACAGGGGGCAGGTTGGCTACACCTTC TRBD1 TRBV4-1 NA TRBJ1-2
CASSPSTRGETQYF TGTGCCAGCAGTCCATCGACTAGAGGAGAGACCCAGTACTTC NA TRBV27 few TRBJ2-5
CAGFLGGDNTGELFF TGTGCCGGGTTTCTTGGAGGGGACAACACCGGGGAGCTGTTTTTT NA TRBV7-9 NA TRBJ2-2
CASSSQGDGTGELFF TGTGCCAGCAGCTCACAGGGTGATGGCACCGGGGAGCTGTTTTTT NA TRBV7-9 NA TRBJ2-2
CASSSPRAGTTYGYTF TGTGCCAGCAGTTCGCCACGCGCCGGGACAACCTATGGCTACACCTTC NA TRBV12-3/TRBV12-4 NA TRBJ1-2
CASSMATGGDYGYTF TGTGCCAGTAGTATGGCCACAGGGGGGGACTATGGCTACACCTTC TRBD1 TRBV19 NA TRBJ1-2
CASSLDVGNEQFF TGTGCCAGCAGCTTGGACGTAGGGAATGAGCAGTTCTTC NA TRBV7-6 NA TRBJ2-1
CASGYRARETQYF TGTGCCAGCGGATACAGGGCGAGAGAGACCCAGTACTTC NA TRBV7-8 NA TRBJ2-5
CASSYQHRTGGTEAFF TGTGCCAGCAGTTACCAACACCGGACAGGGGGCACTGAAGCTTTCTTT TRBD1 TRBV6-2/TRBV6-3 NA TRBJ1-1
CASSYRRGAETQYF TGTGCCAGCAGTTACCGGAGGGGTGCAGAGACCCAGTACTTC NA TRBV6-5 NA TRBJ2-5
CASGFTDEQFF TGTGCCAGCGGGTTTACGGATGAGCAGTTCTTC NA TRBV11-2 NA TRBJ2-1
CASTATGKAFF TGTGCCAGTACCGCGACAGGAAAAGCTTTCTTT NA TRBV19 NA TRBJ1-1
CSVETGAVWTEAFF TGCAGCGTTGAAACAGGGGCCGTTTGGACTGAAGCTTTCTTT TRBD1 TRBV29-1 NA TRBJ1-1
CASSPGRETQYF TGTGCCAGCAGCCCTGGGCGGGAGACCCAGTACTTC NA TRBV27 once TRBJ2-5
CAIMADTYEQYF TGTGCCATCATGGCTGATACCTACGAGCAGTACTTC NA TRBV10-3 NA TRBJ2-7
CASSVYGTGYTGELFF TGTGCCAGTAGTGTGTATGGGACAGGGTACACCGGGGAGCTGTTTTTT TRBD1 TRBV19 NA TRBJ2-2
CAAARLGAHGELFF TGTGCCGCAGCTCGCTTGGGGGCTCACGGGGAGCTGTTTTTT NA TRBV30 NA TRBJ2-2
CASSLELDYNEQFF TGCGCCAGCAGCTTGGAACTAGACTACAATGAGCAGTTCTTC NA TRBV5-1 NA TRBJ2-1
CASSLPGGDQPQHF TGTGCCAGCAGTTTACCGGGGGGCGATCAGCCCCAGCATTTT NA TRBV27 NA TRBJ1-5
CASSLGTGDVEQYF TGCGCCAGCAGCTTGGGGACAGGGGATGTCGAGCAGTACTTC TRBD1 TRBV5-1 once TRBJ2-7
CASSERTSGDTGELFF TGTGCCAGCAGTGAACGGACTAGCGGAGACACCGGGGAGCTGTTTTTT TRBD2 TRBV2 once TRBJ2-2